This TCR beta chain stems from a study of blood T cell repertoires in COVID-19. V lost 2 bases to trimming and J lost 4 bases, with 12 bases between them. There are 14 residues in the CDR3. Germline values: CDR1 SEHNR, CDR2 FQNEAQ (reference sequence). This clone was counted a few times. Assay: immunoSEQ multiplex PCR; the TCRdb copy retains only in-frame clones and omits some. Seen here are about 100,000 clones, about 90% observed once, and the top ten hold less than 8.5%. The chain joins TRBV7-9 to TRBJ2-7, with D perhaps TRBD1 (7 bases). The sample taken for sequencing was peripheral blood. The sequence derives from a man in his thirties or forties in a cohort sampled during active COVID-19. CDR3 sequence: CASSLMSGGYEQYF. CDR3 in DNA: TGTGCCAGCAGCTTAATGTCAGGGGGGTACGAGCAGTACTTC.